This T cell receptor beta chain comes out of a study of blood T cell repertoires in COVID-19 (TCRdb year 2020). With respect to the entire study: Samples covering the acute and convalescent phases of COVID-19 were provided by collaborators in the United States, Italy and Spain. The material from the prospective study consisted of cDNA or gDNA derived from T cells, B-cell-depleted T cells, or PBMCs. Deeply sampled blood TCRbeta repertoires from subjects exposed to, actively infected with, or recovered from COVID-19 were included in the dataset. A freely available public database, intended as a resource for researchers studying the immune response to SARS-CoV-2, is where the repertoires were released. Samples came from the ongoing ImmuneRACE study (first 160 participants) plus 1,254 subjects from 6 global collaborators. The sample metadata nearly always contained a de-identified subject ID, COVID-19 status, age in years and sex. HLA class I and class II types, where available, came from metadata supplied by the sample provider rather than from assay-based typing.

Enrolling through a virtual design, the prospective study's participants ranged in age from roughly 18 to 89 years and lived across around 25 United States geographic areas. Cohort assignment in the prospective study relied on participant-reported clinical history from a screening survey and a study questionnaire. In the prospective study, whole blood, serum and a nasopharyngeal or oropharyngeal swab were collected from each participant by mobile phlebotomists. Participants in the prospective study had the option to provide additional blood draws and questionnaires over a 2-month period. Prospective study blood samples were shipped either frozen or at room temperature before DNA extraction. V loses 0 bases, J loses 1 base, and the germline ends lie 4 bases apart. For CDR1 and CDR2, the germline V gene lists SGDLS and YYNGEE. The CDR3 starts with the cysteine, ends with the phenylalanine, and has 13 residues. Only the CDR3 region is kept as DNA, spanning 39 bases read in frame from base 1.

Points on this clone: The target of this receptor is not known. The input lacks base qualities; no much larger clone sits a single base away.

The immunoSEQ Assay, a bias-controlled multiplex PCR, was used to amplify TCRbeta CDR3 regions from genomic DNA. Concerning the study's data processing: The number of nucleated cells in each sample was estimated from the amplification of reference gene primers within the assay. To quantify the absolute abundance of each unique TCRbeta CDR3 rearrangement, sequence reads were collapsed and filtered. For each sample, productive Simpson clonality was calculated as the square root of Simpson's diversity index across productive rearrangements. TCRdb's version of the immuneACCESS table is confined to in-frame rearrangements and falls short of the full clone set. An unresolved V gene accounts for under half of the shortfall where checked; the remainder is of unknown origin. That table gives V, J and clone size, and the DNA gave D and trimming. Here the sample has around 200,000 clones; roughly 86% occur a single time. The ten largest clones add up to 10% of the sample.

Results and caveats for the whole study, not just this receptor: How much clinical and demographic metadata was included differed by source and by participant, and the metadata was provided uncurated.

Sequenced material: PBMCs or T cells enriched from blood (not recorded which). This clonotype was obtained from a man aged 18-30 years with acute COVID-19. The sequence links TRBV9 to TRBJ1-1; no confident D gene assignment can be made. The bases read TGTGCCAGCAGCGTAGCTACGAACACTGAAGCTTTCTTT. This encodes CASSVATNTEAFF.